This T cell receptor beta chain was captured in a study of shared clonotypes between healthy human individuals. Study-level findings and limits: Clonotypes which were not shared had lower generation probabilities than clonotypes that all four donors shared. It was the few donors that limited the genetic and exposure-history diversity represented.

Terminally differentiated effector memory CD45RA+ cells were excluded by CCR7 positive selection of CD45RO-negative cells. There were no recent acute infections or vaccinations among the donors, who were healthy HIV-negative adults. A 200 ng quantity of DNA, 30,000 to 35,000 T cell genomes, went into the sorted-subset replicate PCRs. Data came from immunoSEQ multiplex PCR; TCRdb stores just in-frame clones and leaves some out. Found here are around 2,000,000 clones, around 96% of them singletons; the top ten hold more than 0.95%. Trimming removed 0 bases from V and 4 bases from J, with 10 bases in between. CDR1 is SGHNT and CDR2 is YYREEE in the germline V gene (reference sequence). This CDR3 has 14 amino acids. On this clone: The antigen remains undetermined.

This chain links TRBV5-4 with TRBJ2-5; D unclear. Sequenced sample: naive CD8+ T cells sorted from blood. The TCR comes from a man in his late teens or twenties in good health. CDR3 sequence (DNA): TGTGCCAGCAGCTTGGATGAGGTATCAGAGACCCAGTACTTC. Residues: CASSLDEVSETQYF. The variable domain in full, with the rest retrieved from reference TRBV5-4 and TRBJ2-5, is ETGVTQSPTHLIKTRGQQVTLRCSSQSGHNTVSWYQQALGQGPQFIFQYYREEENGRGNFPPRFSGLQFPNYSSELNVNALELDDSALYLCASSLDEVSETQYFGPGTRLLVL.